The source of this TCR beta chain is a study of PD-1 blockade in classical Hodgkin lymphoma. Measured with immunoSEQ multiplex PCR; TCRdb has only the in-frame clones, and not every one. The sample lists roughly 39,000 clones; around four fifths were seen once. Study-level results: Newly diagnosed patients were reported to start with lower TCR diversity than healthy donors.

Time point in this sample: cycle 4 day 1 (C4D1), after around six weeks of nivolumab. Every single patient, without exception, relapsed after autologous stem cell transplantation, and brentuximab vedotin exposure varied. For this clone: The antigen remains unidentified.

V lost 4 bases to trimming and J lost 5 bases; unmatched junction nucleotides: 9. The germline CDR1 and CDR2 sequences are SGHDT and YYEEEE. The CDR3 runs 15 residues. V is TRBV5-6 and J is TRBJ1-5; TRBD1 matches 7 bases. The sequence came from a human donor with classical Hodgkin lymphoma. This specimen was peripheral blood mononuclear cells (PBMCs), taken before the fourth cycle of nivolumab. DNA of the CDR3: TGTGCCAGCAGCGACCAGACAGGGCCCCATCAGCCCCAGCATTTT. Amino acid sequence: CASSDQTGPHQPQHF. Drawing the rest from reference TRBV5-6 and TRBJ1-5, the complete variable domain is DAGVTQSPTHLIKTRGQQVTLRCSPKSGHDTVSWYQQALGQGPQFIFQYYEEEERQRGNFPDRFSGHQFPNYSSELNVNALLLGDSALYLCASSDQTGPHQPQHFGDGTRLSIL.